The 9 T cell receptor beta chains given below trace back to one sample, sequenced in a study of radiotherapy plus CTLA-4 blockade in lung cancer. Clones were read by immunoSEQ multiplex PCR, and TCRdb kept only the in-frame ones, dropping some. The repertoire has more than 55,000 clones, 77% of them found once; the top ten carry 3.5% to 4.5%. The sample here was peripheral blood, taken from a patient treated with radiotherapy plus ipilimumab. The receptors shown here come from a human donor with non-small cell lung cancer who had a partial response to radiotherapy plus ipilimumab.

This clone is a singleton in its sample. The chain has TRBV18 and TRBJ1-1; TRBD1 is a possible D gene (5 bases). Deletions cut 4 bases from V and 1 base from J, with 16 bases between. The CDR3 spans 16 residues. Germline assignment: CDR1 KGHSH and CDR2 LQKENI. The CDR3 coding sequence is TGTGCCAGCTCACTCGATCAAGGGGATGGGAACACTGAAGCTTTCTTT. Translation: CASSLDQGDGNTEAFF.

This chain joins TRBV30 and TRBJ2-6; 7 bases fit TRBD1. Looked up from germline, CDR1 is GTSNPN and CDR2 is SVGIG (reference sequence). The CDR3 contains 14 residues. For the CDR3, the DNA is TGTGCACGGGACAGCCCCTCTGGGGCCAACGTCCTGACTTTC. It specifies CARDSPSGANVLTF.

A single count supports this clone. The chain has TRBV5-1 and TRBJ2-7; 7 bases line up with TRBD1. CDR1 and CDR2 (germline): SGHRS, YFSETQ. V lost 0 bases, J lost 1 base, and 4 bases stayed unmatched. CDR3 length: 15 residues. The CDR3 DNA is TGCGCCAGCAGCTTGGAACAGGGGCGGTCCTACGAGCAGTACTTC. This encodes CASSLEQGRSYEQYF.

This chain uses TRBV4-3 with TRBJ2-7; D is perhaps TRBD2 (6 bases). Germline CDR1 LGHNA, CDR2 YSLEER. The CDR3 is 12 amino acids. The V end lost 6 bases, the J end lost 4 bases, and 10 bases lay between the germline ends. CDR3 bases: TGCGCCAGCAGTCCTGGGAGGTACGAGCAGTACTTC. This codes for CASSPGRYEQYF.

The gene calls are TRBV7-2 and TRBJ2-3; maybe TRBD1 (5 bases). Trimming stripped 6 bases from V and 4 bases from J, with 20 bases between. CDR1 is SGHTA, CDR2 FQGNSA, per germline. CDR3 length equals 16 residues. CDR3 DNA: TGTGCCAGCAGTCCACGGTTGGGCAGGGTGGCAGATACGCAGTATTTT. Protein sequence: CASSPRLGRVADTQYF. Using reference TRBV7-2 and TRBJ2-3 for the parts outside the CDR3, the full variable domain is GAGVSQSPSNKVTEKGKDVELRCDPISGHTALYWYRQSLGQGLEFLIYFQGNSAPDKSGLPSDRFSAERTGGSVSTLTIQRTQQEDSAVYLCASSPRLGRVADTQYFGPGTRLTVL.

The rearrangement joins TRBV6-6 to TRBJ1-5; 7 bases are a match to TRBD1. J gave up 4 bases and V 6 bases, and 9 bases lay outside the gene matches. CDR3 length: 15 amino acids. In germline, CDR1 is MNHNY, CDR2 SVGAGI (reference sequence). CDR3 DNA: TGTGCCAGCAGGCTTAACGGACAGGATAATCAGCCCCAGCATTTT. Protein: CASRLNGQDNQPQHF.

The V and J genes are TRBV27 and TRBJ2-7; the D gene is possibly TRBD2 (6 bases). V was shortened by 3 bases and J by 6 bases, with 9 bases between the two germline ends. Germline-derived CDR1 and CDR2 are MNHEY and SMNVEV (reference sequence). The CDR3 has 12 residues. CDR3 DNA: TGTGCCAGCAGTTTTGTGGGAGGCGAGCAGTACTTC. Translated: CASSFVGGEQYF.

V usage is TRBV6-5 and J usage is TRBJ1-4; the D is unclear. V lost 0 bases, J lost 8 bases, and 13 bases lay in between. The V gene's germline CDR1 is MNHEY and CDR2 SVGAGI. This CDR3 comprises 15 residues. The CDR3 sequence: CASSYSGRREEKLFF. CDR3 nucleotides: TGTGCCAGCAGTTACTCGGGAAGGAGGGAAGAAAAACTGTTTTTT.

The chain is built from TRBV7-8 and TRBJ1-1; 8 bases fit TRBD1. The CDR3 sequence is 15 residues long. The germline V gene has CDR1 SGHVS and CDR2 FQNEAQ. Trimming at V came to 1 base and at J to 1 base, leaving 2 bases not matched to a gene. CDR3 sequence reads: CASSLGTGPNTEAFF. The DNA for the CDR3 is TGTGCCAGCAGCTTAGGGACAGGGCCGAACACTGAAGCTTTCTTT.